These 30 T cell receptor beta chains were sequenced from one sample in a study of blood T cell repertoires in COVID-19. Clones were read by immunoSEQ multiplex PCR, and TCRdb kept only the in-frame ones, dropping some. The table shows 190,000 or so clones, with roughly 86% occurring only once. Sequencing was carried out using peripheral blood. The receptor source for this set is a man aged 35 to 55 with active or convalescent COVID-19.

The chain has TRBV10-3 and TRBJ1-4; D might be TRBD1 (6 bases). Trimming left V 11 bases short and J 8 bases short, with 9 bases between. CDR3 length: 10 residues. CDR1 and CDR2 from the germline V gene are ENHRY and SYGVKD. The CDR3 reads CAAGEEKLFF. DNA of the CDR3: TGTGCCGCAGGGGAGGAAAAACTGTTTTTT.

CDR3 nucleotides: TGTGCCAGCAGCGGGGTAGGGACTGAAGCTTTCTTT. Translation gives CASSGVGTEAFF. V is TRBV6-5 and J is TRBJ1-1; D remains unclear. V was shortened by 6 bases and J by 5 bases, with 10 bases between the two germline ends. CDR1 is MNHEY, CDR2 SVGAGI, per germline. The CDR3 runs 12 residues.

The rearrangement links TRBV6-2 or TRBV6-3 to TRBJ2-3; TRBD2 agrees at 14 bases. Germline values: CDR1 MNHEY, CDR2 SVGEGT. The CDR3 totals 16 residues. The trim removed 4 bases at V and 13 bases at J, leaving 13 bases unmatched. The CDR3: CASSSTGTSGGLHKYF. The DNA of the CDR3 is TGTGCCAGCAGTTCCACTGGGACTAGCGGGGGCCTCCACAAGTATTTT.

This chain uses TRBV19 with TRBJ1-5; a possible D gene is TRBD1 (6 bases). The CDR3 consists of 13 residues. V lost 6 bases to trimming and J lost 6 bases, with 12 bases between them. Per germline, CDR1 LNHDA and CDR2 SQIVND (reference sequence). CDR3 DNA sequence: TGTGCCAGTAGCTTTACAGGGTCTCAGCCCCAGCATTTT. It translates to CASSFTGSQPQHF.

The rearrangement uses TRBV18 and TRBJ2-7; 8 bases match TRBD1. After removal of 3 bases from V and 7 bases from J, the junction contained 8 bases not matched to a gene. CDR3 length equals 14 residues. The germline CDR1 and CDR2 sequences are KGHSH and LQKENI. CDR3 region: CASSPGTGVREQYF. CDR3 DNA sequence: TGTGCCAGCTCACCTGGGACAGGCGTCCGGGAGCAGTACTTC. Combining the CDR3 with reference TRBV18 and TRBJ2-7 gives the whole variable domain NAGVMQNPRHLVRRRGQEARLRCSPMKGHSHVYWYRQLPEEGLKFMVYLQKENIIDESGMPKERFSAEFPKEGPSILRIQQVVRGDSAAYFCASSPGTGVREQYFGPGTRLTVT.

This chain joins TRBV30 and TRBJ1-4; D is unclear. Trimming removed 0 bases at V and 7 bases at J, with 12 bases between. The CDR3 loop spans 14 amino acids. Per germline, CDR1 GTSNPN and CDR2 SVGIG (reference sequence). CDR3 in DNA: TGTGCCTGGAGTGTAGTTGGGCTGACTGAAAAACTGTTTTTT. Its protein is CAWSVVGLTEKLFF. The full variable domain, its missing parts supplied by reference TRBV30 and TRBJ1-4, is SQTIHQWPATLVQPVGSPLSLECTVEGTSNPNLYWYRQAAGRGLQLLFYSVGIGQISSEVPQNLSASRPQDRQFILSSKKLLLSDSGFYLCAWSVVGLTEKLFFGSGTQLSVL.

This sequence joins TRBV3-1 (or the pseudogene TRBV3-2) and TRBJ1-5; 8 bases are shared with TRBD1. Germline V CDR1 and CDR2: LGHDT, YNNKEL (reference sequence). The CDR3 has 15 residues. V dropped 2 bases and J dropped 7; count of bases not matched to a gene: 7. The CDR3 reads CASSQNPGGAQPQHF. The DNA of the CDR3 is TGTGCCAGCAGCCAAAATCCAGGGGGCGCGCAGCCCCAGCATTTT.

The chain couples TRBV6-6 to TRBJ1-2, with 8 bases aligning to TRBD1. V dropped 4 bases and J dropped 3; count of bases not matched to a gene: 7. Germline V gene data show CDR1 as MNHNY and CDR2 as SVGAGI (reference sequence). The CDR3 spans 15 residues. CDR3: CASSSDRGEDYGYTF. CDR3 in DNA: TGTGCCAGCAGTTCCGACAGGGGTGAGGACTATGGCTACACCTTC.

The J gene is TRBJ2-3, the V gene TRBV3-1 (or the pseudogene TRBV3-2); TRBD2 agrees at 14 bases. V lost 4 bases and J lost 1; bases outside the gene matches: 4. This CDR3 contains 17 residues. Germline V gene data show CDR1 as LGHDT and CDR2 as YNNKEL (reference sequence). CDR3 coding DNA: TGTGCCAGCAGCCCCGGACTAGCGGGGGGACGCACAGATACGCAGTATTTT. Protein sequence: CASSPGLAGGRTDTQYF.

The V gene is TRBV5-1, the J gene TRBJ2-6; D perhaps matches TRBD2 (5 bases). There are 16 residues in the CDR3. Germline V gene lookup returns CDR1 SGHRS and CDR2 YFSETQ. V shed 4 bases and J shed 0 bases, with 11 bases lying between them. The CDR3 loop is CASSPGLGSGANVLTF. The CDR3 DNA follows: TGCGCCAGCAGCCCAGGACTTGGCTCTGGGGCCAACGTCCTGACTTTC.

The rearrangement joins TRBV6-2 or TRBV6-3 to TRBJ2-1; 8 bases agree with TRBD2. Germline V gene data show CDR1 as MNHEY and CDR2 as SVGEGT. CDR3 length: 15 residues. The ends lost 4 bases at V and 6 bases at J; junction bases unmatched: 8. CDR3: CASSFLRGEGNEQFF. The CDR3 DNA sequence: TGTGCCAGCAGTTTTTTGCGGGGGGAAGGCAATGAGCAGTTCTTC.

J is TRBJ2-5 and V is TRBV11-2; 7 nucleotides align to TRBD1. With 5 bases clipped from V and 2 bases from J, the junction kept 8 bases outside the gene matches. The CDR3 sequence is 15 residues long. Germline lookup yields CDR1 SGHAT and CDR2 FQNNGV. In DNA form, the CDR3 reads TGTGCCAGCAGCCCACGACAGGGAAAACAAGAGACCCAGTACTTC. Translated: CASSPRQGKQETQYF. Full variable domain (rest looked up from reference TRBV11-2 and TRBJ2-5): EAGVAQSPRYKIIEKRQSVAFWCNPISGHATLYWYQQILGQGPKLLIQFQNNGVVDDSQLPKDRFSAERLKGVDSTLKIQPAKLEDSAVYLCASSPRQGKQETQYFGPGTRLLVL.

By its share, this clone is medium-sized. V and J are TRBV5-6 and TRBJ2-1; TRBD1 matches 7 bases. V gave up 4 bases and J gave up 8 bases; unmatched junction bases: 9. Per the germline V gene, CDR1 is SGHDT and CDR2 is YYEEEE. The CDR3 is 14 amino acids. CDR3: CASSVRQGADEQFF. The CDR3 nucleotides are TGTGCCAGCAGCGTCCGACAGGGAGCAGATGAGCAGTTCTTC.

The gene calls are TRBV12-3 or TRBV12-4 and TRBJ2-7; possible D gene TRBD1, 6 bases. The CDR3 spans 13 residues. V lost 1 base, J lost 4 bases, and 8 bases lay in between. The CDR3 spells CASSLVGAYEQYF. CDR3 coding DNA: TGTGCCAGCAGTTTAGTGGGGGCTTACGAGCAGTACTTC.

The V call is TRBV30, the J call TRBJ1-1; 8 bases agree with TRBD1. CDR3 length: 14 amino acids. Unmatched junction bases numbered 13, after V lost 3 bases and J lost 10 bases. From germline, CDR1 is GTSNPN and CDR2 SVGIG (reference sequence). The chain's CDR3 is CAWSRTGPWEIAFF. CDR3 DNA sequence: TGTGCCTGGAGCCGGACAGGGCCTTGGGAAATAGCTTTCTTT. The variable domain in full, with the rest retrieved from reference TRBV30 and TRBJ1-1, is SQTIHQWPATLVQPVGSPLSLECTVEGTSNPNLYWYRQAAGRGLQLLFYSVGIGQISSEVPQNLSASRPQDRQFILSSKKLLLSDSGFYLCAWSRTGPWEIAFFGQGTRLTVV.

The chain uses TRBV4-1 and TRBJ1-4, with a possible D match to TRBD1 (5 bases). V lost 1 base, J lost 7 bases, and 13 bases lay in between. The CDR3 totals 15 residues. The germline CDR1 and CDR2 sequences are MGHRA and YSYEKL. Written as DNA, the CDR3 is TGCGCCAGCAGCCAAGGGGTCACAGGAATTGAAAAACTGTTTTTT. Translating gives CASSQGVTGIEKLFF.

This clone occurred once. The gene calls are TRBV15 and TRBJ1-2; a possible D gene is TRBD1 (6 bases). V lost 4 bases to trimming and J lost 7 bases, with 16 bases between them. The CDR3 is 14 residues long. Germline V gene sequence: CDR1 LNHNV, CDR2 YYDKDF (reference sequence). The chain's CDR3 is CATSMSAGGSGYTF. The CDR3 DNA sequence: TGTGCCACCAGCATGAGTGCGGGGGGCTCTGGCTACACCTTC.

The chain carries TRBV7-9 and TRBJ1-4; D is uncertain. The germline gives CDR1 SEHNR, CDR2 FQNEAQ (reference sequence). The CDR3 consists of 15 residues. V lost 7 bases to trimming and J lost 0 bases, with 12 bases between them. In nucleotides, the CDR3 is TGTGCCAGCATCCCAGTCTTCGCAACTAATGAAAAACTGTTTTTT. Translated, it gives CASIPVFATNEKLFF.

The rearrangement joins TRBV7-2 to TRBJ1-6; D gene unclear. Germline-derived CDR1 and CDR2 are SGHTA and FQGNSA. Trimming pared 3 bases from V and 10 bases from J, leaving 10 bases between. The CDR3 totals 13 residues. CDR3 DNA sequence: TGTGCCAGCAGCTTCAAAGGAGAATCACCCCTCCACTTT. Translating gives CASSFKGESPLHF.

This clone was recorded only once. Written as DNA, the CDR3 is TGCGCCAGCAGCGTGATCCCAGGGGGCGGCACAGATACGCAGTATTTT. This sequence encodes CASSVIPGGGTDTQYF. J is TRBJ2-3 and V is TRBV5-1; 8 bases fit TRBD1. Germline CDR1 is SGHRS and CDR2 is YFSETQ. The V gene end was trimmed by 4 bases and the J gene end by 1 base; junction bases not matched to a gene: 8. The CDR3 is made up of 16 amino acids.

The chain carries TRBV4-1 and TRBJ2-1; D might be TRBD2 (5 bases). The length of the CDR3 is 13 residues. Germline V gene sequence: CDR1 MGHRA, CDR2 YSYEKL. Trimming cost V 1 base and J 9 bases, with 10 bases left between them. This chain's CDR3 is CASSQALGREQFF. CDR3 nucleotide sequence: TGCGCCAGCAGCCAAGCACTAGGCCGTGAGCAGTTCTTC.

The count of this clone is one. The V call is TRBV7-3, the J call TRBJ1-1, with D unclear. V lost 3 bases and J 0 bases, leaving 5 bases between the germline ends. Germline V gene lookup returns CDR1 SGHTA and CDR2 FQGTGA. The CDR3 is 13 amino acids. CDR3 sequence: CASSFELNTEAFF. Here the CDR3 DNA reads TGTGCCAGCAGCTTCGAGCTGAACACTGAAGCTTTCTTT.

The count of this clone is one. The V call is TRBV27, the J call TRBJ1-2; no clear D. Looked up from germline, CDR1 is MNHEY and CDR2 is SMNVEV (reference sequence). Trimming took off 8 bases at V and 7 bases at J, with 17 bases between the two ends. CDR3 length: 13 amino acids. DNA for the CDR3: TGTGCCAGCGCAGGAGAGGGAACGTCTGGCTACACCTTC. Amino acid sequence: CASAGEGTSGYTF.

The gene calls are TRBV24-1 and TRBJ1-4, with D possibly being TRBD1 (6 bases). The germline gives CDR1 KGHDR, CDR2 SFDVKD. The CDR3 has 13 residues. The V end lost 4 bases, the J end lost 10 bases, and 12 bases lay between the germline ends. In DNA, the CDR3 is TGTGCCACCAGTGAGTCGACAGGTGTAAAACTGTTTTTT. This encodes CATSESTGVKLFF.

This sequence joins TRBV27 and TRBJ2-1; a possible D gene is TRBD2 (5 bases). The CDR3 contains 17 residues. Germline V gives CDR1 MNHEY, CDR2 SMNVEV (reference sequence). Trimming took 4 bases from V and 8 from J, leaving 24 bases between them. In DNA form, the CDR3 reads TGTGCCAGCAGTTCCACTTCTCAACTAGTTAAGTCCGATGAGCAGTTCTTC. It yields the protein CASSSTSQLVKSDEQFF.

The chain employs TRBV3-1 (or the pseudogene TRBV3-2) and TRBJ1-1; D uncertain. The germline gives CDR1 LGHDT, CDR2 YNNKEL (reference sequence). Trimming removed 1 base from V and 7 bases from J, with 13 bases in between. The CDR3 is 14 residues long. The CDR3 sequence is CASSQVGGRVEAFF. CDR3 DNA: TGTGCCAGCAGCCAAGTAGGAGGTAGAGTTGAAGCTTTCTTT.

As concerns this clone: Other DNA variants within this sample encode the same CDR3. The rearrangement links TRBV19 to TRBJ1-3; 9 bases line up with TRBD1. This CDR3 region has 13 residues. Per germline, CDR1 LNHDA and CDR2 SQIVND (reference sequence). V shed 8 bases, J shed 4 bases, and the junction held 3 bases outside the gene matches. The CDR3 nucleotides read TGTGCCAGTTCTACAGGGGGCGGAAACACCATATATTTT. Its protein product is CASSTGGGNTIYF.

The chain employs TRBV3-1 (or the pseudogene TRBV3-2) and TRBJ1-2, with D tentatively TRBD1 (5 bases). This CDR3 region has 15 residues. The germline CDR1 and CDR2 sequences are LGHDT and YNNKEL (reference sequence). The V gene lost 4 bases and the J gene lost 3 bases, with 15 bases spanning the gap. CDR3 sequence (DNA): TGTGCCAGCAGCCCCCCCAGGGAGGGCTACTATGGCTACACCTTC. It is translated as CASSPPREGYYGYTF.

This clone has a handful of counts. This sequence joins TRBV7-9 and TRBJ2-7, with D unresolved. V lost 4 bases and J lost 4, with 5 bases in between. CDR1 is SEHNR and CDR2 is FQNEAQ in the germline V gene (reference sequence). This CDR3 has 11 residues. The CDR3 is CASSSVYEQYF. The CDR3 DNA sequence: TGTGCCAGCAGCTCCGTATACGAGCAGTACTTC.

The V call is TRBV19, the J call TRBJ1-6, with 8 nucleotides matching TRBD1. V was pared by 4 bases and J by 6 bases, with 8 bases of the junction left unmatched. Germline CDR1 and CDR2: LNHDA and SQIVND (reference sequence). The CDR3 runs 16 residues. In DNA form, the CDR3 reads TGTGCCAGTAGTACTCCTGGGACAGGCCGTAATTCACCCCTCCACTTT. It is translated as CASSTPGTGRNSPLHF. The full variable domain, with the rest looked up from reference TRBV19 and TRBJ1-6, is DGGITQSPKYLFRKEGQNVTLSCEQNLNHDAMYWYRQDPGQGLRLIYYSQIVNDFQKGDIAEGYSVSREKKESFPLTVTSAQKNPTAFYLCASSTPGTGRNSPLHFGNGTRLTVT.